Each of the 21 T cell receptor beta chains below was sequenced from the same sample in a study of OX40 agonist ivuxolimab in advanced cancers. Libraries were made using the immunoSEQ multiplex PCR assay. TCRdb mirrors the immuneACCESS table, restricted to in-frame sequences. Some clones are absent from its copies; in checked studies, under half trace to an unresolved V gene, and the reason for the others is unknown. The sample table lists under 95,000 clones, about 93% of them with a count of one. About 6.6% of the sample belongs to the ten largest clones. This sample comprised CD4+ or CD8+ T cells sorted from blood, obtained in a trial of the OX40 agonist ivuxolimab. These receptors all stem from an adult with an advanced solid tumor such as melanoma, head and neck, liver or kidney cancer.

The CDR3 is CASSQGEDSISGANVLTF. The CDR3 region has the DNA TGCGCCAGCAGCCAAGGAGAGGACAGTATCTCTGGGGCCAACGTCCTGACTTTC. The rearrangement links TRBV4-3 to TRBJ2-6; D is possibly TRBD1 (6 bases). Per germline, CDR1 LGHNA and CDR2 YSLEER. V was shortened by 1 base and J by 0 bases, with 13 bases between the two germline ends. CDR3 size: 18 residues.

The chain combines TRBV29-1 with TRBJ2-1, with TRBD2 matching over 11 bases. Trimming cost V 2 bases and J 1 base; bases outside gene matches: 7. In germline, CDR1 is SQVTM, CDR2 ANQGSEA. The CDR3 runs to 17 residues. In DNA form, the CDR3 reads TGCAGCGTTGAAAGTCTCGCTAGCGGGAGGTCCTACAATGAGCAGTTCTTC. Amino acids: CSVESLASGRSYNEQFF.

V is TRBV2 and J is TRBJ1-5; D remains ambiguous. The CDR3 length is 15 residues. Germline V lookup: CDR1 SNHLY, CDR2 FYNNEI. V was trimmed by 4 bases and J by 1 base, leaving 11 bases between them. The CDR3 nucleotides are TGTGCCAGCAGTGTAGCCGGCACGAGCAATCAGCCCCAGCATTTT. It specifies CASSVAGTSNQPQHF. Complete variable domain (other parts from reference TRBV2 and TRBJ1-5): EPEVTQTPSHQVTQMGQEVILRCVPISNHLYFYWYRQILGQKVEFLVSFYNNEISEKSEIFDDQFSVERPDGSNFTLKIRSTKLEDSAMYFCASSVAGTSNQPQHFGDGTRLSIL.

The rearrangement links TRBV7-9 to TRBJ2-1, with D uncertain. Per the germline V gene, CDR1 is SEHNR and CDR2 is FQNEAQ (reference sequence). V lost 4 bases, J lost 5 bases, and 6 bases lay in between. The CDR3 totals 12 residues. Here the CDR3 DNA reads TGTGCCAGCAGCTGCGAGGACAATGAGCAGTTCTTC. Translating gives CASSCEDNEQFF.

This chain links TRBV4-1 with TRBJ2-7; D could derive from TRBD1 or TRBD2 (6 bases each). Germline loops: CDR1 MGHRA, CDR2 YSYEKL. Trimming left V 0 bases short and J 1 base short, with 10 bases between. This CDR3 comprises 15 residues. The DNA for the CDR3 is TGCGCCAGCAGCCAAGAGCAAGGGGGGTCCTACGAGCAGTACTTC. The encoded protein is CASSQEQGGSYEQYF.

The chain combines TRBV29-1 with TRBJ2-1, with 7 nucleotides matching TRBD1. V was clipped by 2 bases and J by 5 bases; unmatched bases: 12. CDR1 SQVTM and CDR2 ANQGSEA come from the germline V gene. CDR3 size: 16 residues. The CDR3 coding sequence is TGCAGCGTTGAACTTTTGAAGGGGGCGGTGGACAATGAGCAGTTCTTC. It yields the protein CSVELLKGAVDNEQFF.

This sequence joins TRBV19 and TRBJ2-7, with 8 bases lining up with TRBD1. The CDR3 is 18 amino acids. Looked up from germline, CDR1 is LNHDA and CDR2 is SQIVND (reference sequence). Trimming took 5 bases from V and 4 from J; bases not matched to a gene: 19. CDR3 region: CASSGLEASRTGPYEQYF. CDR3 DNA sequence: TGTGCCAGTAGTGGACTTGAAGCCAGCCGGACAGGGCCGTACGAGCAGTACTTC.

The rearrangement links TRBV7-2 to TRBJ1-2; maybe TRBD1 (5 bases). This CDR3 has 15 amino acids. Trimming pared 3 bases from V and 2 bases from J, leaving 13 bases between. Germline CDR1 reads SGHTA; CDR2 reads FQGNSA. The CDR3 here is CASSFGAPLNYGYTF. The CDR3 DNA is TGTGCCAGCAGCTTCGGGGCGCCCCTGAACTATGGCTACACCTTC.

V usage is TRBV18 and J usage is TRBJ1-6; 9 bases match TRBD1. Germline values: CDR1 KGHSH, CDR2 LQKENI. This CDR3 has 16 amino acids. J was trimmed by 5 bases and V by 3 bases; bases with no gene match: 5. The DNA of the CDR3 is TGTGCCAGCTCACCTACCCGGACAGGGGATAATTCACCCCTCCACTTT. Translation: CASSPTRTGDNSPLHF.

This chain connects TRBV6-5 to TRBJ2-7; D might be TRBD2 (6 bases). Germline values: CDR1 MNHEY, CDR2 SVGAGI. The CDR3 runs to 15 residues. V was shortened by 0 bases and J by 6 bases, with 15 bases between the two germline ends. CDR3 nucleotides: TGTGCCAGCAGTTACTCGGGGGGATCGTTGAGCGAGCAGTACTTC. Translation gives CASSYSGGSLSEQYF.

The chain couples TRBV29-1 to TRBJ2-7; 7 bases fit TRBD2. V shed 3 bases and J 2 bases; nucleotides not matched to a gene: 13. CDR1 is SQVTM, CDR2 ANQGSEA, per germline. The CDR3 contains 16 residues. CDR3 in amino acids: CSVEGRGEGKPYEQYF. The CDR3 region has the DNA TGCAGCGTTGAGGGCCGCGGGGAGGGGAAGCCCTACGAGCAGTACTTC.

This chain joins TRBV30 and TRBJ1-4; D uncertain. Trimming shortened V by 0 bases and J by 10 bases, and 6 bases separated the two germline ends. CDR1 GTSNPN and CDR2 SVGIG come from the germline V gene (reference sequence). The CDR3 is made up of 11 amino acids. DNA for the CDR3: TGTGCCTGGAGTGTTTTAGGAAAACTGTTTTTT. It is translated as CAWSVLGKLFF.

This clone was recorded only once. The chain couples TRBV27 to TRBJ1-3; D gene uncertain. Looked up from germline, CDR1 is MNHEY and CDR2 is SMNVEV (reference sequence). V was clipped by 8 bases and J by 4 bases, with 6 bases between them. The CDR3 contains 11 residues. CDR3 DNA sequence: TGTGCCAGCCTGTCCGGAAACACCATATATTTT. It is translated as CASLSGNTIYF.

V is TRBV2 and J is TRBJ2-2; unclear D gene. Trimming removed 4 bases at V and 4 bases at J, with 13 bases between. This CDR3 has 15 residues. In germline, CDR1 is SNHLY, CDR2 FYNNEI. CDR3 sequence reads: CASSVRQESTGELFF. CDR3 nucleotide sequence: TGTGCCAGCAGTGTCCGTCAAGAGAGCACCGGGGAGCTGTTTTTT. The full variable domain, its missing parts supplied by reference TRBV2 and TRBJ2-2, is EPEVTQTPSHQVTQMGQEVILRCVPISNHLYFYWYRQILGQKVEFLVSFYNNEISEKSEIFDDQFSVERPDGSNFTLKIRSTKLEDSAMYFCASSVRQESTGELFFGEGSRLTVL.

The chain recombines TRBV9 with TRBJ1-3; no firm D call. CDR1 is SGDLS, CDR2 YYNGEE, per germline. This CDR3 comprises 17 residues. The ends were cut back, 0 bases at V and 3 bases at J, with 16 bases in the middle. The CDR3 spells CASSVEEVLYIGNTIYF. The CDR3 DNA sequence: TGTGCCAGCAGCGTAGAAGAAGTTCTTTATATTGGAAACACCATATATTTT.

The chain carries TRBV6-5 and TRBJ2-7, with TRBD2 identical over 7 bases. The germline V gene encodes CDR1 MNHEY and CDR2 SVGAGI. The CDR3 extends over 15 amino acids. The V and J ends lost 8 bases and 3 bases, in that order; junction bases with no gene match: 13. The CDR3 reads CASSLGGGGGYEQYF. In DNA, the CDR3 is TGTGCCAGCTCCCTTGGGGGGGGAGGCGGCTACGAGCAGTACTTC.

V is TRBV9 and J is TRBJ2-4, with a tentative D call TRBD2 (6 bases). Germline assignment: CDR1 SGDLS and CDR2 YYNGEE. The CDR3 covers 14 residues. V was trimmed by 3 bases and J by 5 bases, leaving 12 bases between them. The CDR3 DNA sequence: TGTGCCAGCAGCGCGGGACTGCAACAAAACATTCAGTACTTC. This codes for CASSAGLQQNIQYF.

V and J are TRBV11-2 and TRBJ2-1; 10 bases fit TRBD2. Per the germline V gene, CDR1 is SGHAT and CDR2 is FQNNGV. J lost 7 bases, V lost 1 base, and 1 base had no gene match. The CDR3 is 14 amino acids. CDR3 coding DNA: TGTGCCAGCAGCTTAGGTAGCGGGAGGAATGAGCAGTTCTTC. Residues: CASSLGSGRNEQFF.

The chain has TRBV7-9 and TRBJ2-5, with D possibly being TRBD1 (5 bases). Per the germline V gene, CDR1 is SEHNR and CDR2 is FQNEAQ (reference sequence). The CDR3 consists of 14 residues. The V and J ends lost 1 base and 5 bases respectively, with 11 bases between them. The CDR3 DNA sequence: TGTGCCAGCAGCTTAGGTAGGGGCGCGGAGACCCAGTACTTC. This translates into CASSLGRGAETQYF.

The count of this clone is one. In DNA, the CDR3 is TGTGCCAGCAGCGTGGACGGGACTAACTATGGCTACACCTTC. Its protein is CASSVDGTNYGYTF. The V call is TRBV5-4, the J call TRBJ1-2, with unresolved D. The CDR3 runs to 14 residues. The V and J ends lost 4 bases and 0 bases respectively, with 10 bases between them. In germline, CDR1 is SGHNT, CDR2 YYREEE (reference sequence).

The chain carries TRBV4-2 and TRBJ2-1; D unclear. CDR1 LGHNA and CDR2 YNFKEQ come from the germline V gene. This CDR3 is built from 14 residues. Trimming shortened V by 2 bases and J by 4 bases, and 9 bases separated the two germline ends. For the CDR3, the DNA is TGTGCCAGCAGCCAATGGCAGTCTTACAATGAGCAGTTCTTC. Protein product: CASSQWQSYNEQFF.